These 10 T cell receptor beta chains came from one sample sequenced in a study of blood T cell repertoires in COVID-19. Clones were read by immunoSEQ multiplex PCR, and TCRdb kept only the in-frame ones, dropping some. The table records around 270,000 clones, approximately 83% of them present only once. The source material was PBMCs or T cells enriched from blood (not recorded which). The receptors stem from a woman in her 30s who had recovered from COVID-19.

The chain combines TRBV28 with TRBJ1-6; TRBD1 matches at 7 bases. CDR1 MDHEN and CDR2 SYDVKM come from the germline V gene. The junction had 1 base not matched to a gene; V was cut back by 6 bases and J by 5 bases. The CDR3 has 13 residues. CDR3 sequence reads: CASRGQNNSPLHF. DNA for the CDR3: TGTGCCAGCAGGGGACAGAATAATTCACCCCTCCACTTT.

The V call is TRBV5-8, the J call TRBJ1-5, with D possibly matching TRBD1 (6 bases). This CDR3 has 14 residues. V was trimmed by 5 bases and J by 3 bases, leaving 12 bases between them. The germline V gene encodes CDR1 SGHTS and CDR2 YDEGEE. The CDR3 region is CASRSGTYNQPQHF. CDR3 in DNA: TGTGCCAGCAGGTCCGGGACATACAATCAGCCCCAGCATTTT.

This rearrangement joins TRBV27 to TRBJ2-1, with 9 bases lining up with TRBD2. The V gene's germline CDR1 is MNHEY and CDR2 SMNVEV (reference sequence). The CDR3 loop spans 16 amino acids. J gave up 4 bases and V 6 bases, and 10 bases lay outside the gene matches. CDR3 loop: CASRQRGDAKYNEQFF. The CDR3, as DNA: TGTGCCAGCAGGCAGCGGGGGGATGCGAAGTACAATGAGCAGTTCTTC.

This chain links TRBV6-5 with TRBJ1-2; 7 nucleotides align to TRBD1. The germline CDR1 and CDR2 sequences are MNHEY and SVGAGI. CDR3 length: 12 residues. The ends lost 6 bases at V and 4 bases at J; junction bases unmatched: 2. Here the CDR3 DNA reads TGTGCCAGCAGGGACAGGCCCTATGGCTACACCTTC. This gives the protein CASRDRPYGYTF.

The chain couples TRBV29-1 to TRBJ2-7; a possible D gene is TRBD1 (6 bases). CDR3 length equals 14 residues. The ends were cut back, 4 bases at V and 2 bases at J, with 15 bases in the middle. Germline CDR1 reads SQVTM; CDR2 reads ANQGSEA. Here the CDR3 DNA reads TGCAGCGTTGGAGGTGGGGGCAGGACCTACGAGCAGTACTTC. Its protein is CSVGGGGRTYEQYF.

The gene calls are TRBV9 and TRBJ2-2, with D possibly matching TRBD1 (5 bases). The germline V gene has CDR1 SGDLS and CDR2 YYNGEE. Between the trimmed V and J ends, which lost 0 bases and 6 bases, there was a span of 12 bases. CDR3 length equals 15 residues. CDR3 loop: CASSVDPGRPGELFF. The CDR3 DNA reads TGTGCCAGCAGCGTAGATCCAGGGCGGCCCGGGGAGCTGTTTTTT. Full variable domain (missing parts from reference TRBV9 and TRBJ2-2): DSGVTQTPKHLITATGQRVTLRCSPRSGDLSVYWYQQSLDQGLQFLIQYYNGEERAKGNILERFSAQQFPDLHSELNLSSLELGDSALYFCASSVDPGRPGELFFGEGSRLTVL.

This clone has just one count. CDR3 residues: CASSSDRPWGYTF. DNA for the CDR3: TGTGCCAGCAGCTCCGACAGGCCTTGGGGCTACACCTTC. The chain joins TRBV6-2 or TRBV6-3 to TRBJ1-2; possibly TRBD1 for D (6 bases). Germline values: CDR1 MNHEY, CDR2 SVGEGT. There are 13 residues in the CDR3. V was trimmed by 6 bases and J by 8 bases, leaving 16 bases between them.

The chain is built from TRBV7-2 and TRBJ1-5; TRBD1 matches at 8 bases. This CDR3 is built from 16 residues. Germline lookup yields CDR1 SGHTA and CDR2 FQGNSA. V dropped 3 bases and J dropped 4; count of bases not matched to a gene: 8. CDR3 region: CASSFAGQGANQPQHF. In DNA form, the CDR3 reads TGTGCCAGCAGCTTTGCCGGACAGGGTGCGAATCAGCCCCAGCATTTT.

For the CDR3, the DNA is TGTGCCAGCAGCTCCTCTGCAGGGGGCAAGGATGGCTACACCTTC. It encodes CASSSSAGGKDGYTF. The J gene is TRBJ1-2, the V gene TRBV4-2; the match to TRBD1 covers 8 bases. Trimming cost V 5 bases and J 6 bases; bases outside gene matches: 11. Germline V gene sequence: CDR1 LGHNA, CDR2 YNFKEQ. This CDR3 is 15 amino acids long.

V usage is TRBV28 and J usage is TRBJ1-3; D gene unclear. The CDR3 is 15 residues long. V was clipped by 6 bases and J by 2 bases, with 14 bases between them. Germline lookup yields CDR1 MDHEN and CDR2 SYDVKM. The CDR3 sequence is CASSSRVIPGNTIYF. The CDR3 bases are TGTGCCAGCAGCTCTCGTGTTATCCCTGGAAACACCATATATTTT. Variable domain in full (rest from reference TRBV28 and TRBJ1-3): DVKVTQSSRYLVKRTGEKVFLECVQDMDHENMFWYRQDPGLGLRLIYFSYDVKMKEKGDIPEGYSVSREKKERFSLILESASTNQTSMYLCASSSRVIPGNTIYFGEGSWLTVV.